The 14 T cell receptor beta chains given below trace back to one sample, sequenced in a study of neurological immune-mediated disorders (dated by TCRdb to the late 2010s). The library was obtained by 5' RACE. The run used an Illumina HiSeq 2500. TCRdb reprocessed the public reads (quality trimming at Q25 with fastp, clone calling with MiXCR) and kept in-frame beta chains. Rows with one shared CDR3 protein collapse into an entry with the most common genes and DNA. The sample contains more than 50,000 distinct CDR3 sequences, around 3.9% of them found a single time. 1% to 1.5% of the sample belongs to the ten largest clones. Source material: PBMCs. The receptors here all came from a man aged 25-45 years with multiple sclerosis.

This clonotype has at least ten counts. V usage is TRBV7-2 and J usage is TRBJ2-3; D is perhaps TRBD1 or TRBD2 (6 bases each). The germline V and J ends were trimmed by 5 bases and 7 bases, with 19 bases remaining between them. Germline V gene lookup returns CDR1 SGHTA and CDR2 FQGNSA. This CDR3 spans 15 amino acids. The CDR3 protein is CASSKERGASYTQYF. The CDR3 DNA is TGTGCCAGCAGCAAGGAAAGGGGGGCTTCTTATACGCAGTATTTT. Filled out from reference TRBV7-2 and TRBJ2-3, the complete variable domain reads GAGVSQSPSNKVTEKGKDVELRCDPISGHTALYWYRQSLGQGLEFLIYFQGNSAPDKSGLPSDRFSAERTGGSVSTLTIQRTQQEDSAVYLCASSKERGASYTQYFGPGTRLTVL.

This clonotype was seen repeatedly, ten times or more. The chain recombines TRBV5-1 with TRBJ2-1; tentative D call: TRBD1 (5 bases). Germline V gene sequence: CDR1 SGHRS, CDR2 YFSETQ. This CDR3 comprises 13 residues. Trimming cost V 4 bases and J 3 bases, with 8 bases left between them. The CDR3 DNA reads TGCGCCAGCAGCGACACAGGCTACAATGAGCAGTTCTTC. As protein: CASSDTGYNEQFF.

This clonotype was recorded at least ten times. The chain joins TRBV20-1 to TRBJ2-7; a weak D match, TRBD2 (7 bases). This CDR3 has 14 residues. Germline V gene data show CDR1 as DFQATT and CDR2 as SNEGSKA (reference sequence). The V and J ends lost 0 bases and 6 bases respectively, with 15 bases between them. Here the CDR3 DNA reads TGCAGTGCTAGAGAAGGGGGGGGGCCGGCCGAGCAGTACTTC. As protein: CSAREGGGPAEQYF.

This clonotype turned up a few times. This chain uses TRBV6-2 or TRBV6-3 with TRBJ2-7; D is unclear. CDR3 length: 15 amino acids. Germline CDR1 MNHEY, CDR2 SVGEGT. The ends were cut back, 2 bases at V and 2 bases at J, with 13 bases in the middle. CDR3: CASSYAEPGPYEQYF. The CDR3 DNA sequence: TGTGCCAGCAGTTACGCCGAACCGGGTCCCTACGAGCAGTACTTC.

To note about this clonotype: A read error may produce the germline difference seen at one junction end. The rearrangement links TRBV24-1 to TRBJ1-5, with TRBD1 matching 8 bases. This CDR3 has 15 amino acids. The germline V gene has CDR1 KGHDR and CDR2 SFDVKD. In DNA form, the CDR3 reads TGTGCCACCCCTATCGACAGGGGTGCAGATCAGCCCCAGAATTTT. Translating it yields CATPIDRGADQPQNF.

This clonotype was found many times. The chain couples TRBV20-1 to TRBJ2-1; 11 positions match TRBD2. The CDR3 contains 16 residues. V was pared by 3 bases and J by 3 bases, with 7 bases of the junction left unmatched. The V gene's germline CDR1 is DFQATT and CDR2 SNEGSKA (reference sequence). CDR3 amino acids: CSARGAGTSGYNEQFF. The CDR3, as DNA: TGCAGTGCTAGGGGTGCCGGGACTAGCGGCTACAATGAGCAGTTCTTC.

This clonotype was counted at least ten times. This rearrangement joins TRBV5-5 to TRBJ2-6, with a possible D match to TRBD2 (5 bases). In germline, CDR1 is SGHKS, CDR2 YYEKEE (reference sequence). This CDR3 is 15 amino acids long. V was clipped by 3 bases and J by 0 bases, with 7 bases between them. As DNA, the CDR3 is TGTGCCAGCAGCTATGGGAGCTCTGGGGCCAACGTCCTGACTTTC. Its translation: CASSYGSSGANVLTF.

This clonotype was detected ten times or more. The rearrangement links TRBV20-1 to TRBJ2-2, with D unresolved. Between the trimmed V and J ends, which lost 3 bases and 3 bases, there was a span of 11 bases. Per the germline V gene, CDR1 is DFQATT and CDR2 is SNEGSKA (reference sequence). The CDR3 runs 14 residues. This CDR3 is CSASSPTDTGELFF. The CDR3 coding sequence is TGCAGTGCTAGTTCCCCTACGGACACCGGGGAGCTGTTTTTT.

In this sample, this clonotype turned up many times. V gene TRBV5-6 combines with J gene TRBJ2-3; possibly TRBD2 for D (7 bases). CDR1 is SGHDT and CDR2 is YYEEEE in the germline V gene. V was trimmed by 2 bases and J by 7 bases, leaving 17 bases between them. This CDR3 region has 15 residues. CDR3 amino acids: CASSFRGGGGYTQYF. CDR3 in DNA: TGTGCCAGCAGCTTTCGAGGGGGGGGCGGCTATACGCAGTATTTT.

This chain connects TRBV7-9 to TRBJ1-2; D gene ambiguous. The V gene's germline CDR1 is SEHNR and CDR2 FQNEAQ (reference sequence). The CDR3 spans 13 residues. The V end lost 3 bases, the J end lost 2 bases, and 7 bases lay between the germline ends. The CDR3 sequence is CASSFGVNYGYTF. CDR3 nucleotides: TGTGCCAGCAGCTTTGGGGTCAACTATGGCTACACCTTC.

This clonotype was detected ten times or more. The chain joins TRBV5-1 to TRBJ1-1; a weak D match, TRBD1 (5 bases). From germline, CDR1 is SGHRS and CDR2 YFSETQ. Trimming took 4 bases from V and 3 from J, leaving 19 bases between them. The CDR3 covers 16 residues. The CDR3 nucleotides read TGCGCCAGCAGCGGCCCCCGCGGAGGGGAGGACACTGAAGCTTTCTTT. It codes for CASSGPRGGEDTEAFF. The variable domain in full, completed from reference TRBV5-1 and TRBJ1-1, reads KAGVTQTPRYLIKTRGQQVTLSCSPISGHRSVSWYQQTPGQGLQFLFEYFSETQRNKGNFPGRFSGRQFSNSRSEMNVSTLELGDSALYLCASSGPRGGEDTEAFFGQGTRLTVV.

This clonotype was counted many times. This chain connects TRBV6-5 to TRBJ2-1; 9 positions match TRBD1. The CDR3 spans 16 residues. Unmatched junction bases numbered 14, after V lost 6 bases and J lost 8 bases. Germline CDR1 reads MNHEY; CDR2 reads SVGAGI. The CDR3 DNA follows: TGTGCCAGCAGCAGACGTCCGGGACAGGGTTCGTATGAGCAGTTCTTC. It specifies CASSRRPGQGSYEQFF.

This clonotype was picked up many times. This chain links TRBV7-9 with TRBJ2-3; D gene ambiguous. Trimming pared 3 bases from V and 2 bases from J, leaving 12 bases between. There are 15 residues in the CDR3. Germline CDR1 SEHNR, CDR2 FQNEAQ (reference sequence). CDR3: CASSFVVSDTDTQYF. The CDR3, as DNA: TGTGCCAGCAGCTTCGTGGTGTCAGACACAGATACGCAGTATTTT.

This clonotype showed up just a few times. A junction end diverges from the germline sequence, so it may reflect a read error. The chain has TRBV20-1 and TRBJ1-5; no clear D gene. CDR1 is DFQATT, CDR2 SNEGSKA, per germline (reference sequence). The CDR3 extends over 14 amino acids. The CDR3 loop reads CSALLPDGNQPQNF. For the CDR3, the DNA is TGCAGTGCTCTTCTCCCCGACGGCAATCAGCCCCAGAATTTT.